Below, one T cell receptor (beta chain) is given with its context. The data were taken from a study of cytomegalovirus exposure and HLA in healthy donors. PCR primers comprised 60 Vbeta and 13 Jbeta primers. The table came from immunoSEQ multiplex PCR; TCRdb's copy has only in-frame clones and leaves some out. The repertoire includes 100,000 to 150,000 clones, around 83% of them detected once, and roughly 1.2% sits in the top ten. This sequence originates from a girl under 10 years old in good health and CMV-seronegative. The sample taken for sequencing was PBMCs.

The CDR3 DNA reads TGTGCCTGGAAGAAGGGAGGCGGAAACACCATATATTTT. It translates to CAWKKGGGNTIYF. This rearrangement joins TRBV30 to TRBJ1-3; D call uncertain. Germline CDR1 reads GTSNPN; CDR2 reads SVGIG (reference sequence). The germline V and J ends were trimmed by 4 bases and 4 bases, with 11 bases remaining between them. The CDR3 is made up of 13 amino acids.